Here is one TCR beta chain with its context. The data were taken from a study of cytomegalovirus exposure and HLA in healthy donors. V shed 3 bases and J 8 bases; nucleotides not matched to a gene: 7. Germline values: CDR1 SGHTA, CDR2 FQGNSA. This CDR3 contains 14 residues. With 60 Vbeta and 13 Jbeta primers, the PCR was carried out. In the original processing: In a later analysis, 70 million to 80 million unique TCR beta chains included roughly 11 million shared by two or more donors. Using immunoSEQ multiplex PCR, the repertoire was profiled, and TCRdb retains in-frame clones only, with some absent. V and J calls and clone size follow that table, whereas D and trimming were derived from the DNA. In the table there are about 110,000 clones, roughly four fifths of which are singletons.

Sequencing input: PBMCs. The chain joins TRBV7-2 to TRBJ1-5; 7 nucleotides align to TRBD1. This sequence originates from a man aged 45-65 years in good health and CMV-seronegative. The DNA of the CDR3 is TGTGCCAGCAGCTTCGGACAGGTCACCAAGCCCCAGCATTTT. Translated, it gives CASSFGQVTKPQHF.